This T cell receptor (beta chain) stems from a study of beta chain features in type 1 diabetes. General observations from the study: Any HLA-type effect on TCRB rearrangement remained unresolved here. Patients with Type 1 diabetes showed moderately but significantly shorter TCRB CDR3s in all four CD4+ subsets. Within patients, naive, central memory and Treg TCRB repertoires seemed more similar than within healthy donors.

Trimming shortened V by 6 bases and J by 2 bases, and 14 bases separated the two germline ends. CDR3 length equals 14 residues. Germline loops: CDR1 SGHTA, CDR2 FQGNSA. As regards this clone: Its antigen is not identified.

As every portion of the isolated RNA was reverse transcribed, the sequencing read expressed TCRB transcripts. This table comes from immunoSEQ multiplex PCR, and its TCRdb copy is limited to in-frame clones, with some not included. The sample gives hundreds of thousands of clones, around 15% of which show up once; 0.022% is in the top ten. The rearrangement links TRBV7-2 to TRBJ2-7; D perhaps matches TRBD2 (6 bases). The clonotype originates from a man aged 18 to 29 with type 1 diabetes. The source material was naive CD4+ T cells from blood. The CDR3 sequence is CASSRGGSPYEQYF. CDR3 sequence (DNA): TGTGCCAGCAGTCGAGGAGGGTCGCCCTACGAGCAGTACTTC.